The T cell receptor beta chain under discussion was sequenced for a study of shared T cell receptors in the human thymus (dated by TCRdb to about 2021). Concerning the study at large: The study investigated the way shared, self-reactive T-cell receptor alpha chains are produced in the human thymus.

Concerning this clone: Its antigen specificity is not known. No base quality values were provided; no much bigger clone lies one nucleotide off.

Via the germline V gene, CDR1 is MDHEN and CDR2 SYDVKM. Trimming accounts for 2 bases at V and 2 bases at J, while the number of junction bases matched to no gene is 13. From the cysteine up to the phenylalanine, the CDR3 has a length of 18 residues. The only DNA kept is the CDR3, 54 bases in frame from the first base. Library method: the immunoSEQ multiplex PCR assay. Not all clones reach the TCRdb copy of this immuneACCESS table, which keeps in-frame sequences only. Checked studies attribute under half of the gap to unresolved V genes and leave the rest unexplained. The sample table holds some 700,000 clones, of which approximately 83% were seen once. About 0.0098% of the sample comes from the top ten. The same data also went into a second study, on human thymus T cells. The other study reports the following: Donors were immunologically healthy infants undergoing open corrective cardiac surgery for congenital heart defects in Finland. Thymus tissue was obtained as surgical resects removed during corrective cardiac surgery. Biased V and J gene segment usage appeared to be present in both thymic and peripheral blood repertoires. According to the related research, thymic TCR repertoires were highly overlapping among unrelated individuals. TCR alpha and beta repertoires from roughly eight infant thymus samples and a few related peripheral blood samples were characterized in the study. The infant donors were roughly 7 to 244 days old, and the cohort included six or seven males and two females. Thymocytes were freed from the tissue by mechanical means and kept at -70 degrees C as pellets of about 9-33 million cells. A QIAsymphony instrument was used to extract genomic DNA from the frozen cell pellets. TCRB and TCRAD loci were amplified from a standardized quantity of quality-controlled genomic DNA using the immunoSEQ multiplex PCR assay. Amplicons spanned the V(D)J region at a length sufficient to cover the CDR3 and identify V and J genes. Through the commercial immunoSEQ service, the amplicons were sequenced on an Illumina platform. Primer bias and sequencing errors were corrected using previously described methods, and TCRAD and TCRB definitions followed the IMGT database. immunoSEQ Analyzer 3.0 and VDJTools were used for repertoire analysis, which covered basic statistics, V/J segment usage, diversity estimates, rarefaction and pairwise overlap. Chao1, ChaoE, Efron-Thisted, Shannon and inverse Simpson indices were used to estimate diversity, which was also estimated on datasets down-sampled to the smallest sample. Repertoire overlap was assessed by strict matching of CDR3 nucleotide sequence, V gene and J gene, and clustering was done by Jaccard-based multidimensional scaling. On average, thymus samples gave around 810,000 unique TCRB clonotypes, whereas blood samples gave around 84,000.

The sequencing input was thymocytes. The source is a girl under three years old with a congenital heart defect. Donor details come from another sample of the same person, matched by shared clones. The receptor chain draws on TRBV28 and TRBJ2-3, with 7 bases aligning to TRBD2. The nucleotide sequence is given as TGTGCCAGCAGTTTAAGTCCTTCGGCGGGGGTGAACACAGATACGCAGTATTTT. It encodes CASSLSPSAGVNTDTQYF.